These 27 T cell receptor beta chains came from one sample sequenced in a study of patients and donors after allogeneic stem cell transplantation. Via MiXCR, TCRdb re-called the RT-PCR reads, giving one row per CDR3 protein. Here the sample spans about 110,000 distinct CDR3 sequences, less than 45% being singletons. The sequencing sample was made of blood, either unsorted or a sorted T cell fraction (not recorded which). All receptors come from a human donor who was either an allogeneic HSCT recipient or a stem cell or donor lymphocyte infusion donor (not recorded which). It is not recorded whose cells these are; they may come from a transplant donor.

The chain has TRBV12-3 or TRBV12-4 and TRBJ2-3; D is unresolved. This CDR3 has 15 amino acids. V was pared by 3 bases and J by 0 bases, with 10 bases between. The CDR3 protein is CASSLQISSTDTQYF. Written as DNA, the CDR3 is TGTGCCAGCAGTTTGCAGATATCTAGCACAGATACGCAGTATTTT.

V gene TRBV6-5 combines with J gene TRBJ1-1; tentative D call: TRBD1 (5 bases). The V end was cut by 3 bases, the J end by 10 bases, with 15 bases between. Germline lookup yields CDR1 MNHEY and CDR2 SVGAGI. There are 13 residues in the CDR3. The CDR3 protein is CASSYGTWDVAFF. The CDR3 DNA sequence: TGTGCCAGCAGTTATGGGACGTGGGATGTAGCTTTCTTT.

The V and J genes are TRBV5-8 and TRBJ1-1, with 8 bases identical to TRBD1. The CDR3 contains 14 residues. The junction had 6 bases not matched to a gene; V was cut back by 1 base and J by 7 bases. Germline CDR1 reads SGHTS; CDR2 reads YDEGEE. The CDR3: CASSLRGTGIEAFF. The CDR3 nucleotides read TGTGCCAGCAGCTTGCGCGGGACAGGTATTGAAGCTTTCTTT.

This rearrangement joins TRBV11-3 to TRBJ2-1; D possibly corresponds to TRBD1 (6 bases). V lost 5 bases, J lost 0 bases, and 14 bases lay in between. The V gene's germline CDR1 is SGHNT and CDR2 YENEEA. The CDR3 length is 16 residues. The CDR3 loop reads CASSARTASSYNEQFF. Written as DNA, the CDR3 is TGTGCCAGCAGCGCGAGGACAGCCAGCTCCTACAATGAGCAGTTCTTC.

The CDR3 DNA reads as TGTGCCAGCACCACCGCGGTACTAGCGGGAGGGGTGTATGAGCAGTTCTTC. Residues: CASTTAVLAGGVYEQFF. V gene TRBV7-9 combines with J gene TRBJ2-1; 13 positions agree with TRBD2. This CDR3 contains 17 residues. CDR1 is SEHNR and CDR2 is FQNEAQ in the germline V gene (reference sequence). The junction had 14 bases not matched to a gene; V was cut back by 7 bases and J by 8 bases. Looking up the rest from reference TRBV7-9 and TRBJ2-1 gives the full variable domain: DTGVSQNPRHKITKRGQNVTFRCDPISEHNRLYWYRQTLGQGPEFLTYFQNEAQLEKSRLLSDRFSAERPKGSFSTLEIQRTEQGDSAMYLCASTTAVLAGGVYEQFFGPGTRLTVL.

Many counts were recorded for this clonotype. The rearrangement uses TRBV9 and TRBJ1-1; no reliable D call. CDR1 is SGDLS and CDR2 is YYNGEE in the germline V gene. The CDR3 runs 15 residues. The V and J ends lost 3 bases and 0 bases respectively, with 12 bases between them. The CDR3: CASSAFGRMNTEAFF. In DNA, the CDR3 is TGTGCCAGCAGCGCCTTCGGACGGATGAACACTGAAGCTTTCTTT.

This chain joins TRBV7-2 and TRBJ2-1; D unresolved. The CDR3 is made up of 13 amino acids. Trimming removed 7 bases at V and 6 bases at J, with 13 bases between. Germline-derived CDR1 and CDR2 are SGHTA and FQGNSA. The DNA of the CDR3 is TGTGCCAGCACCGTAAGCCGCACCAATGAGCAGTTCTTC. This encodes CASTVSRTNEQFF.

This chain joins TRBV2 and TRBJ2-7; D not resolved. The CDR3 sequence is 13 residues long. CDR1 and CDR2 from the germline V gene are SNHLY and FYNNEI. Trimming took off 7 bases at V and 2 bases at J, with 12 bases between the two ends. In DNA, the CDR3 is TGTGCCAGCACGGGCAGCCTCCCCTACGAGCAGTACTTC. Protein product: CASTGSLPYEQYF. The whole variable domain, filled in from reference TRBV2 and TRBJ2-7, reads EPEVTQTPSHQVTQMGQEVILRCVPISNHLYFYWYRQILGQKVEFLVSFYNNEISEKSEIFDDQFSVERPDGSNFTLKIRSTKLEDSAMYFCASTGSLPYEQYFGPGTRLTVT.

This rearrangement joins TRBV6-5 to TRBJ2-2; no reliable D call. Germline V CDR1 and CDR2: MNHEY, SVGAGI. The CDR3 contains 13 residues. The V end was cut by 2 bases, the J end by 6 bases, with 7 bases between. In DNA, the CDR3 is TGTGCCAGCAGTTACGTGAGTCCCGGGGAGCTGTTTTTT. It translates to CASSYVSPGELFF.

The rearrangement links TRBV15 to TRBJ2-1; 7 bases are a match to TRBD1. Germline-derived CDR1 and CDR2 are LNHNV and YYDKDF (reference sequence). This CDR3 region has 16 residues. After removal of 4 bases from V and 0 bases from J, the junction contained 6 bases not matched to a gene. The CDR3 DNA follows: TGTGCCACCAGCAAAGTCGACAGGGACTCCTACAATGAGCAGTTCTTC. Translating it yields CATSKVDRDSYNEQFF.

The V call is TRBV12-3 or TRBV12-4, the J call TRBJ1-1; D is uncertain. V dropped 6 bases and J dropped 4 bases, with 15 bases sitting between them. This CDR3 has 14 residues. CDR3 region: CASSLRVFGTEAFF. In nucleotides, the CDR3 is TGTGCCAGCAGCCTGAGGGTTTTCGGCACTGAAGCTTTCTTT.

The chain joins TRBV7-9 to TRBJ2-1; maybe TRBD1 (6 bases). The CDR3 consists of 12 residues. Germline V gene data show CDR1 as SEHNR and CDR2 as FQNEAQ (reference sequence). Trimming stripped 6 bases from V and 10 bases from J, with 13 bases between. The CDR3, as DNA: TGTGCCAGCAGGCCTACAGGGCACGAGCAGTTCTTC. This codes for CASRPTGHEQFF.

The chain couples TRBV29-1 to TRBJ1-1; no clear D. This CDR3 contains 13 residues. Per germline, CDR1 SQVTM and CDR2 ANQGSEA. Trimming took off 4 bases at V and 1 base at J, with 10 bases between the two ends. CDR3 in amino acids: CSVGRRSNTEAFF. The CDR3 coding sequence is TGCAGCGTTGGCAGACGATCGAACACTGAAGCTTTCTTT.

V and J are TRBV20-1 and TRBJ1-4; possible D gene TRBD1, 5 bases. This CDR3 has 12 amino acids. Between the trimmed V and J ends, which lost 6 bases and 4 bases, there was a span of 9 bases. Germline V gene data show CDR1 as DFQATT and CDR2 as SNEGSKA (reference sequence). CDR3 in amino acids: CSAAGRNEKLFF. The CDR3 coding sequence is TGCAGTGCGGCAGGGCGTAATGAAAAACTGTTTTTT.

This clonotype has more than one count but fewer than ten. The chain employs TRBV28 and TRBJ1-5; 9 bases map to TRBD1. The CDR3 length is 16 residues. With V trimmed by 3 bases and J by 0 bases, 3 bases remained unmatched. Germline V lookup: CDR1 MDHEN, CDR2 SYDVKM. The CDR3 protein is CASSLWTGVSNQPQHF. In DNA form, the CDR3 reads TGTGCCAGCAGTTTGTGGACAGGGGTTAGCAATCAGCCCCAGCATTTT.

The chain has TRBV7-2 and TRBJ2-1; 10 bases line up with TRBD2. Germline-derived CDR1 and CDR2 are SGHTA and FQGNSA. The CDR3 totals 15 residues. V was clipped by 6 bases and J by 3 bases; unmatched bases: 5. The CDR3 protein is CASSSRLAGYNEQFF. The CDR3 region has the DNA TGTGCCAGCAGTAGTCGACTAGCGGGCTACAATGAGCAGTTCTTC.

The rearrangement joins TRBV7-3 to TRBJ2-2, with D possibly being TRBD1 (5 bases). The CDR3 is made up of 16 amino acids. CDR1 is SGHTA, CDR2 FQGTGA, per germline. Trimming left V 1 base short and J 3 bases short, with 12 bases between. The CDR3 region is CASSLRGGADTGELFF. CDR3 sequence (DNA): TGTGCCAGCAGCTTAAGAGGTGGGGCTGACACCGGGGAGCTGTTTTTT. The variable domain in full, completed from reference TRBV7-3 and TRBJ2-2, reads GAGVSQTPSNKVTEKGKYVELRCDPISGHTALYWYRQSLGQGPEFLIYFQGTGAADDSGLPNDRFFAVRPEGSVSTLKIQRTERGDSAVYLCASSLRGGADTGELFFGEGSRLTVL.

There are a few counts of this clonotype. J is TRBJ1-1 and V is TRBV4-3, with D perhaps matching TRBD1 (5 bases). V lost 0 bases and J lost 3, with 14 bases in between. In germline, CDR1 is LGHNA, CDR2 YSLEER. CDR3 length: 16 residues. CDR3 nucleotides: TGCGCCAGCAGCCAAGATCGGTGGGGCGCGGACACTGAAGCTTTCTTT. As protein: CASSQDRWGADTEAFF.

The chain recombines TRBV20-1 with TRBJ1-2; D unclear. The V end was cut by 3 bases, the J end by 4 bases, with 9 bases between. The germline gives CDR1 DFQATT, CDR2 SNEGSKA (reference sequence). The CDR3 is 12 amino acids. For the CDR3, the DNA is TGCAGTGCTAGTCGTGACACCTATGGCTACACCTTC. As protein: CSASRDTYGYTF.

The chain joins TRBV6-5 to TRBJ1-3; D is unclear. Trimming removed 3 bases from V and 4 bases from J, with 13 bases in between. Per germline, CDR1 MNHEY and CDR2 SVGAGI. CDR3 size: 15 residues. As DNA, the CDR3 is TGTGCCAGCAGTTATTCGCCCGGTTACGGAAACACCATATATTTT. Translated, it gives CASSYSPGYGNTIYF.

This clonotype was seen more than once but under ten times. The chain combines TRBV20-1 with TRBJ2-7; D perhaps matches TRBD2 (6 bases). Trimming took off 1 base at V and 5 bases at J, with 9 bases between the two ends. This CDR3 is 12 amino acids long. In germline, CDR1 is DFQATT, CDR2 SNEGSKA (reference sequence). CDR3 residues: CSARAGGNEQYF. CDR3 DNA: TGCAGTGCTAGAGCGGGCGGGAACGAGCAGTACTTC.

The chain uses TRBV7-9 and TRBJ1-4; maybe TRBD1 (5 bases). V lost 5 bases to trimming and J lost 2 bases, with 18 bases between them. Per the germline V gene, CDR1 is SEHNR and CDR2 is FQNEAQ (reference sequence). CDR3 length: 17 residues. Written as DNA, the CDR3 is TGTGCCAGCAGCAACTGGGGAGGGGAAGGTACTAATGAAAAACTGTTTTTT. Protein product: CASSNWGGEGTNEKLFF.

The CDR3 bases are TGTGCCAGCAGGAGGAGCGGGGGCAATCAGCCCCAGCATTTT. It yields the protein CASRRSGGNQPQHF. The chain joins TRBV6-5 to TRBJ1-5; no definite D call. The CDR3 is made up of 14 amino acids. Germline CDR1 and CDR2: MNHEY and SVGAGI. The ends were cut back, 6 bases at V and 2 bases at J, with 11 bases in the middle.

This clonotype was detected a few times. The gene calls are TRBV6-5 and TRBJ2-5; 7 bases match TRBD1. In germline, CDR1 is MNHEY, CDR2 SVGAGI. The V segment lost 6 bases and the J segment 4 bases; nucleotides outside the gene matches: 8. The CDR3 is made up of 14 amino acids. CDR3 sequence reads: CASSPNRDRETQYF. In DNA, the CDR3 is TGTGCCAGCAGCCCCAACCGGGACAGAGAGACCCAGTACTTC.

The chain joins TRBV4-3 to TRBJ2-3, with TRBD2 matching 12 bases. This CDR3 is built from 16 residues. Germline trimming cut 1 base from V and 4 bases from J; bases unmatched to any gene: 3. CDR1 is LGHNA, CDR2 YSLEER, per germline. Written as DNA, the CDR3 is TGCGCCAGCAGCCAAGGGGCTAGCGGGAGGGCAGATACGCAGTATTTT. Amino acids: CASSQGASGRADTQYF.

The V call is TRBV7-2, the J call TRBJ2-5, with D maybe TRBD1 (6 bases). This CDR3 is built from 15 residues. Germline assignment: CDR1 SGHTA and CDR2 FQGNSA. Deletions cut 5 bases from V and 0 bases from J, with 13 bases between. CDR3 in amino acids: CASSLLGQNQETQYF. CDR3 DNA sequence: TGTGCCAGCAGCCTTTTGGGACAAAACCAAGAGACCCAGTACTTC.

The rearrangement uses TRBV5-8 and TRBJ2-5, with 7 bases that match TRBD1. The CDR3 has 17 residues. The V and J ends lost 1 base and 4 bases, in that order; junction bases with no gene match: 13. From germline, CDR1 is SGHTS and CDR2 YDEGEE. In DNA, the CDR3 is TGTGCCAGCAGCTTGCGGTCCTTTATACAGGGGTTAGAGACCCAGTACTTC. Amino acids: CASSLRSFIQGLETQYF.